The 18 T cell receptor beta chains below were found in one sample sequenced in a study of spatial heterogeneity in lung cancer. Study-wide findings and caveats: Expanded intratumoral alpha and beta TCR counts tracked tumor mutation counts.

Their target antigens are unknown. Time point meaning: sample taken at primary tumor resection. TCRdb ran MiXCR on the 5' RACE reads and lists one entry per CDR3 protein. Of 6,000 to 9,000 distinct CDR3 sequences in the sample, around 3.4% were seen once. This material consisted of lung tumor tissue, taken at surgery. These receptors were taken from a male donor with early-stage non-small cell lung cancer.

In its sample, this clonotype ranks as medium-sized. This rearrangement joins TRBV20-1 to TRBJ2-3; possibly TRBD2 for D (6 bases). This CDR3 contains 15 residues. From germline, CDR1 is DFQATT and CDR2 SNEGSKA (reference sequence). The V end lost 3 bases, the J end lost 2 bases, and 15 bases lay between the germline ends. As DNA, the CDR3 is TGCAGTGCTAGTCGTGGGGACTTACCCACAGATACGCAGTATTTT. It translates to CSASRGDLPTDTQYF.

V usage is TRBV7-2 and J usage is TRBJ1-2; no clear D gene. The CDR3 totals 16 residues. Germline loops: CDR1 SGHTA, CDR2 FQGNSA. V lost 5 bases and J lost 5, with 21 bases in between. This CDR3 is CASSTRRLGGRYGYTF. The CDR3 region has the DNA TGTGCCAGCAGCACCCGGAGGTTGGGAGGACGATATGGCTACACCTTC.

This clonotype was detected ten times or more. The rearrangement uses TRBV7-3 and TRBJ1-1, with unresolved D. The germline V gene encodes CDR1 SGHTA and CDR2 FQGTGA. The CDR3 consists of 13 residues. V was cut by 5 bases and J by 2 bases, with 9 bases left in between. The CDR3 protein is CASSQDYNTEAFF. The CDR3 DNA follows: TGTGCCAGCAGCCAGGACTACAACACTGAAGCTTTCTTT.

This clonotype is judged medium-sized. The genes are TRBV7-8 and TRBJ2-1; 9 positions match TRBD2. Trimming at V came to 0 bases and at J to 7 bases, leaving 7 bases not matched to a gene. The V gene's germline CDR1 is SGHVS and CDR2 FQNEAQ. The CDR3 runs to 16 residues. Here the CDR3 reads CASSLAPGGRANEQFF. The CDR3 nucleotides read TGTGCCAGCAGCTTAGCCCCCGGCGGGAGGGCGAATGAGCAGTTCTTC.

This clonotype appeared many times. In DNA, the CDR3 is TGTGCCAGCAGTTTACTAGCGGGGACGAACGAGCAGTACTTC. Translated: CASSLLAGTNEQYF. The V gene is TRBV6-5, the J gene TRBJ2-7; TRBD2 matches at 10 bases. Germline assignment: CDR1 MNHEY and CDR2 SVGAGI. The CDR3 is 14 residues long. V lost 4 bases and J lost 5; bases outside the gene matches: 5.

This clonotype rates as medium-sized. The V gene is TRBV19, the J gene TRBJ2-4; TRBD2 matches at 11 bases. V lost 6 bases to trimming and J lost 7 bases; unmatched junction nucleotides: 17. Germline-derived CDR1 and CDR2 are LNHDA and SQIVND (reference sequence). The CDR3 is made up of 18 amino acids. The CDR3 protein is CASSTGLADPLQGNIQYF. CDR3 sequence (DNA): TGTGCCAGTAGCACGGGACTAGCGGACCCCTTGCAAGGGAACATTCAGTACTTC.

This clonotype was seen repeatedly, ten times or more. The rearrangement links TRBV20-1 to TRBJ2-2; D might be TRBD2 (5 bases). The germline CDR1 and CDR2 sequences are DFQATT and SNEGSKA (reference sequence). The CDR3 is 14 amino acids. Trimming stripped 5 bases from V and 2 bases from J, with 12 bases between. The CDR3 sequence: CSASRTGNTGELFF. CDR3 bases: TGCAGTGCTTCTCGGACTGGAAACACCGGGGAGCTGTTTTTT.

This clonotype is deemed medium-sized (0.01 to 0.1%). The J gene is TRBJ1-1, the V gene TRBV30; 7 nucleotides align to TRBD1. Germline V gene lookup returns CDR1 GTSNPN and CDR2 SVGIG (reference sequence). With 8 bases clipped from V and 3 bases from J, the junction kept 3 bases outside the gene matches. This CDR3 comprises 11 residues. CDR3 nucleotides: TGTGCCGCGCAGGGGGACACTGAAGCTTTCTTT. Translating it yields CAAQGDTEAFF.

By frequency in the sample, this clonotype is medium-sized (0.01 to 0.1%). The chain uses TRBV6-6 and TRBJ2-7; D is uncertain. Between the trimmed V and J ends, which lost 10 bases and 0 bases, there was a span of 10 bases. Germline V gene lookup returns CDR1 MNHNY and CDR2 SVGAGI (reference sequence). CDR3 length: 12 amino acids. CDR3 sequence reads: CATAGLSYEQYF. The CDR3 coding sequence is TGTGCCACGGCAGGCCTCTCCTACGAGCAGTACTTC.

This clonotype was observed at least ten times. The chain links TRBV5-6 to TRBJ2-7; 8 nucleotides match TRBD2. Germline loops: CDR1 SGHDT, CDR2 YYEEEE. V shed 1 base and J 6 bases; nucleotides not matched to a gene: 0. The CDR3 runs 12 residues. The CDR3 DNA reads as TGTGCCAGCAGCTTGACTAGCGGCGAGCAGTACTTC. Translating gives CASSLTSGEQYF.

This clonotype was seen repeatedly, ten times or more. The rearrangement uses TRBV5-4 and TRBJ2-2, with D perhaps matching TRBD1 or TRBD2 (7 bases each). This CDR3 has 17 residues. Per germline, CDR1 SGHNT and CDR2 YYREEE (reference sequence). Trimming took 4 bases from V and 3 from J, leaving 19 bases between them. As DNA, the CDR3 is TGTGCCAGCAGCCAGGGGGGCAAGCGGGGTTACACCGGGGAGCTGTTTTTT. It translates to CASSQGGKRGYTGELFF.

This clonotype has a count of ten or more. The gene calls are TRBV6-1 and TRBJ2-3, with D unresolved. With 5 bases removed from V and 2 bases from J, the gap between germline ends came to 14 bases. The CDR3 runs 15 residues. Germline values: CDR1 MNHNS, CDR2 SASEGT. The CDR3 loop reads CASSQVGDVTDTQYF. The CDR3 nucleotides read TGTGCCAGCAGTCAGGTCGGAGACGTCACAGATACGCAGTATTTT.

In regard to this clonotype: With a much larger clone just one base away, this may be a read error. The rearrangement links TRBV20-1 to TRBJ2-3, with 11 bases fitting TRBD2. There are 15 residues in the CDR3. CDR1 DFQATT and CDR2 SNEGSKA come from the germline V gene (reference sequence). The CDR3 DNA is TGCAGTGTTAGATCCTCTAGCGGGGGGTCAGATACGCAGTATTTT. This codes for CSVRSSSGGSDTQYF.

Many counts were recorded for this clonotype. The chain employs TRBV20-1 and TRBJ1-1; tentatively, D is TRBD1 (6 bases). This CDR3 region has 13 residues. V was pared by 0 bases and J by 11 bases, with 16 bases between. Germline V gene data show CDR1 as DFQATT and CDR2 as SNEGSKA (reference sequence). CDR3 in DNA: TGCAGTGCTAGAGAGGCCAGGGGTTCTGGGGCTTTCTTT. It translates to CSAREARGSGAFF.

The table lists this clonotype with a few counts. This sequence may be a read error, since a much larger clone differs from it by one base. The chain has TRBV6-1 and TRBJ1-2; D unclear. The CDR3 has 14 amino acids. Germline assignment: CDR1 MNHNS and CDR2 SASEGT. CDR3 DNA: TGTGCCAGCAGTGAAGGTCCAGTTTCTTATGGCTACAACTTC. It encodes CASSEGPVSYGYNF.

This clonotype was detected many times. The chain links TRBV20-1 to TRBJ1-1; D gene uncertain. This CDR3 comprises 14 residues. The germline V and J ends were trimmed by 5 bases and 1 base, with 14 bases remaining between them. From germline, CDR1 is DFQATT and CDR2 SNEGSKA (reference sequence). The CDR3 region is CSAFYQAGNTEAFF. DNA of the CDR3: TGCAGTGCTTTCTATCAAGCGGGGAACACTGAAGCTTTCTTT.

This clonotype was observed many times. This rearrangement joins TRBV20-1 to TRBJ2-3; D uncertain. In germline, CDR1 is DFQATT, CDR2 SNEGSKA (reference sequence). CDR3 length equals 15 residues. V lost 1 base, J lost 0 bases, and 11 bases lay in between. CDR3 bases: TGCAGTGCTAGAGTGGGAAGCGTTAGCACAGATACGCAGTATTTT. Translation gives CSARVGSVSTDTQYF.

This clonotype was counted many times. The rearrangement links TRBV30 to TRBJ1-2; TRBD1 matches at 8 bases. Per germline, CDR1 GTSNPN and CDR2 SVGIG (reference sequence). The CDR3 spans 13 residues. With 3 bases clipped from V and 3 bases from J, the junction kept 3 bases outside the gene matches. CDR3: CAWRQGADYGYTF. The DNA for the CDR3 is TGTGCCTGGAGGCAGGGGGCAGACTATGGCTACACCTTC. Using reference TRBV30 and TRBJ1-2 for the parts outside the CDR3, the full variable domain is SQTIHQWPATLVQPVGSPLSLECTVEGTSNPNLYWYRQAAGRGLQLLFYSVGIGQISSEVPQNLSASRPQDRQFILSSKKLLLSDSGFYLCAWRQGADYGYTFGSGTRLTVV.